This is a list of T cell receptor beta chains from one sample in a study of cytomegalovirus exposure and HLA in healthy donors. Generated by immunoSEQ multiplex PCR, the TCRdb table keeps only in-frame clones and is missing some. The sample consists of over 60,000 clones, roughly three quarters of them appearing once. The source material was PBMCs. All receptors derive from a man younger than 35 in good health and CMV-seronegative. The CDR3 runs from the conserved cysteine through the conserved F or W. Fields, in order: D gene, V gene, clone size, J gene, CDR3 protein, CDR3 DNA. D genes are given only for firm matches. A clone size is listed for some rows: how often the clone was seen (once, few, many), or a class if it is expanded.

D gene: TRBD1
V gene: TRBV29-1
clone size: -
J gene: TRBJ2-5
CDR3 protein: CSAATGNQETQYF
CDR3 DNA: TGCAGCGCCGCGACAGGGAACCAAGAGACCCAGTACTTC

D gene: TRBD2
V gene: TRBV6-9
clone size: few
J gene: TRBJ2-5
CDR3 protein: CASSYSLAGVGETQYF
CDR3 DNA: TGTGCCAGCAGTTATTCCCTAGCGGGGGTCGGAGAGACCCAGTACTTC

D gene: -
V gene: TRBV7-2
clone size: -
J gene: TRBJ2-3
CDR3 protein: CASSLGGRASGTDTQYF
CDR3 DNA: TGTGCCAGCAGCTTAGGTGGCAGGGCATCCGGCACAGATACGCAGTATTTT

D gene: -
V gene: TRBV19
clone size: -
J gene: TRBJ1-5
CDR3 protein: CASSITGLSNQPQHF
CDR3 DNA: TGTGCCAGTAGTATTACGGGTCTAAGCAATCAGCCCCAGCATTTT

D gene: TRBD1
V gene: TRBV7-2
clone size: -
J gene: TRBJ1-4
CDR3 protein: CASSLGQGVKKLFF
CDR3 DNA: TGTGCCAGCAGCTTGGGGCAGGGGGTCAAAAAACTGTTTTTT

D gene: TRBD2
V gene: TRBV19
clone size: -
J gene: TRBJ2-7
CDR3 protein: CASSPGLVVAQYF
CDR3 DNA: TGTGCCAGTAGTCCGGGACTAGTAGTCGCGCAGTACTTC

D gene: TRBD1
V gene: TRBV5-4
clone size: once
J gene: TRBJ2-5
CDR3 protein: CAYSEQGARETQYF
CDR3 DNA: TGTGCCTACAGCGAACAGGGGGCGAGAGAGACCCAGTACTTC

D gene: TRBD1
V gene: TRBV11-2
clone size: few
J gene: TRBJ1-2
CDR3 protein: CASSPIRQGSSNYGYTF
CDR3 DNA: TGTGCCAGCAGCCCGATTCGACAGGGAAGTTCTAACTATGGCTACACCTTC

D gene: -
V gene: TRBV6-1
clone size: -
J gene: TRBJ1-2
CDR3 protein: CASSVAGAYTF
CDR3 DNA: TGTGCCAGCAGTGTGGCGGGGGCCTACACCTTC

D gene: TRBD1
V gene: TRBV30
clone size: -
J gene: TRBJ2-3
CDR3 protein: CAWRGDRGPMQYF
CDR3 DNA: TGTGCCTGGAGGGGAGACAGGGGTCCCATGCAGTATTTT

D gene: TRBD2
V gene: TRBV2
clone size: once
J gene: TRBJ2-2
CDR3 protein: CASSFTGTRNTGELFF
CDR3 DNA: TGTGCCAGCAGTTTTACCGGGACTAGGAACACCGGGGAGCTGTTTTTT

D gene: -
V gene: TRBV7-2
clone size: -
J gene: TRBJ1-4
CDR3 protein: CASSRTAERATNEKLFF
CDR3 DNA: TGTGCCAGCAGCAGGACAGCAGAGAGGGCAACTAATGAAAAACTGTTTTTT

D gene: -
V gene: TRBV6-1
clone size: few
J gene: TRBJ1-2
CDR3 protein: CASSGTGRVDYGYTF
CDR3 DNA: TGTGCCAGCAGTGGGACGGGGAGGGTAGACTATGGCTACACCTTC

D gene: TRBD1
V gene: TRBV6-1
clone size: few
J gene: TRBJ2-2
CDR3 protein: CASTLEQGATGELFF
CDR3 DNA: TGTGCCAGCACCCTTGAACAGGGGGCGACCGGGGAGCTGTTTTTT

D gene: -
V gene: TRBV5-1
clone size: -
J gene: TRBJ2-1
CDR3 protein: CASSSNGGTYNEQFF
CDR3 DNA: TGCGCCAGCAGCTCTAATGGAGGGACTTACAATGAGCAGTTCTTC

D gene: -
V gene: TRBV9
clone size: -
J gene: TRBJ1-5
CDR3 protein: CASSVGGAAGQPQHF
CDR3 DNA: TGTGCCAGCAGCGTTGGGGGGGCAGCAGGACAGCCCCAGCATTTT

D gene: TRBD1
V gene: TRBV5-5
clone size: -
J gene: TRBJ2-5
CDR3 protein: CASSLRGQQKETQYF
CDR3 DNA: TGTGCCAGCAGCTTGAGGGGACAGCAGAAAGAGACCCAGTACTTC

D gene: -
V gene: TRBV6-1
clone size: few
J gene: TRBJ2-1
CDR3 protein: CASRAAGSSYNEQFF
CDR3 DNA: TGTGCCAGCAGAGCAGCGGGTAGCTCCTACAATGAGCAGTTCTTC

D gene: -
V gene: TRBV5-4
clone size: -
J gene: TRBJ2-2
CDR3 protein: CASSSRQLNTGELFF
CDR3 DNA: TGTGCCAGCAGCAGCCGACAGCTGAACACCGGGGAGCTGTTTTTT

D gene: -
V gene: TRBV5-5
clone size: once
J gene: TRBJ1-2
CDR3 protein: CASSSHQINYGYTF
CDR3 DNA: TGTGCCAGCAGCTCGCATCAGATTAACTATGGCTACACCTTC

D gene: -
V gene: TRBV5-4
clone size: -
J gene: TRBJ2-5
CDR3 protein: CASTIQGQETQYF
CDR3 DNA: TGTGCCAGCACCATACAGGGACAAGAGACCCAGTACTTC

D gene: -
V gene: TRBV29-1
clone size: -
J gene: TRBJ2-7
CDR3 protein: CSVPSAGGYEQYF
CDR3 DNA: TGCAGTGTACCGTCAGCGGGTGGCTACGAGCAGTACTTC